The rows below give T cell receptor beta chains drawn from one sample of a study of T cell changes during pregnancy in multiple sclerosis. Method: immunoSEQ multiplex PCR; TCRdb's copy keeps in-frame clones and lacks some. The data show tens of thousands of clones, more than 75% seen once. The sequencing here drew on CD4+ T cells from peripheral blood mononuclear cells, taken in the first trimester of pregnancy. These receptors originate from a female donor with multiple sclerosis, enrolled in a pregnancy study. CDR3s leave out the opening cysteine and the closing phenylalanine or tryptophan.

v_gene: TRBV9; j_gene: TRBJ1-3; len: 15; CDR3aa: ASSVAQRNPSGNTIY
v_gene: TRBV9; j_gene: TRBJ2-5; len: 14; CDR3aa: ASSPGLDRGLETQY
v_gene: TRBV6-1; j_gene: TRBJ1-1; len: 12; CDR3aa: ASSESYRNTEAF
v_gene: TRBV5-1; j_gene: TRBJ1-3; len: 15; CDR3aa: ASSLGLTGRFGNTIY
v_gene: TRBV19; j_gene: TRBJ1-3; len: 13; CDR3aa: ASSIVRRSGNTIY
v_gene: TRBV2; j_gene: TRBJ1-1; len: 11; CDR3aa: ASSRQGNTEAF
v_gene: TRBV5-1; j_gene: TRBJ2-1; len: 12; CDR3aa: ASRGTGTYNEQF
v_gene: TRBV18; j_gene: TRBJ2-7; len: 12; CDR3aa: ASSPPDRPHEQY
v_gene: TRBV5-1; j_gene: TRBJ2-6; len: 14; CDR3aa: ASSSGQGSGANVLT
v_gene: TRBV10-2; j_gene: TRBJ2-1; len: 15; CDR3aa: ASSLGRGLAVYNEQF
v_gene: TRBV11-2; j_gene: TRBJ2-7; len: 13; CDR3aa: ASSPLAGKTYEQY
v_gene: TRBV30; j_gene: TRBJ2-3; len: 13; CDR3aa: AWSRGTGSTDTQY
v_gene: TRBV6-6; j_gene: TRBJ1-1; len: 12; CDR3aa: ASGDRERRTEAF
v_gene: TRBV5-1; j_gene: TRBJ2-5; len: 13; CDR3aa: ASSARTGGRETQY
v_gene: TRBV5-1; j_gene: TRBJ2-7; len: 12; CDR3aa: ASSPGLVEGEQY
v_gene: TRBV2; j_gene: TRBJ1-1; len: 13; CDR3aa: ASSEQGGRNTEAF
v_gene: TRBV19; j_gene: TRBJ1-4; len: 13; CDR3aa: ASKVVGTGKTGLF
v_gene: TRBV28; j_gene: TRBJ2-5; len: 15; CDR3aa: ASSFHSLGLQQETQY
v_gene: TRBV5-1; j_gene: TRBJ2-2; len: 14; CDR3aa: ASSFRGGWNTGELF
v_gene: TRBV10-3; j_gene: TRBJ1-6; len: 14; CDR3aa: AISGGDRIKNSPLH
v_gene: TRBV7-2; j_gene: TRBJ2-1; len: 13; CDR3aa: ASSRSGRNYNEQF
v_gene: TRBV6-1; j_gene: TRBJ1-6; len: 13; CDR3aa: ASTSDRGHNSPLH